This section outlines one TCR beta chain sequence together with its context. The target antigen is unknown. The PCR contained 60 Vbeta and 13 Jbeta primers. Method: immunoSEQ multiplex PCR; TCRdb's copy keeps in-frame clones and lacks some. The table lists around 120,000 clones, 79% of them singletons. The data were taken from a study of cytomegalovirus exposure and HLA in healthy donors. Background on the study: Falling in the Caucasian-associated ancestry cluster were about 83% of under 450 genotyped donors.

Whole-study findings and limits: Roughly uniform sequencing depth across donors was assumed, possibly incorrectly. About 87% or about 30% of the time was how often most TCR beta V segments were productive, according to an earlier analysis.

The CDR3 covers 15 residues. V lost 8 bases and J lost 4; bases outside the gene matches: 7. Germline CDR1 reads MNHNS; CDR2 reads SASEGT. The V and J genes are TRBV6-1 and TRBJ1-3; 11 bases agree with TRBD1. Material: PBMCs. This TCR derives from a man aged 18-30 years in good health and CMV-seronegative. CDR3 coding DNA: TGTGCCAGCCGAGGACAGGGGGCGATAGGAAACACCATATATTTT. The encoded protein is CASRGQGAIGNTIYF.